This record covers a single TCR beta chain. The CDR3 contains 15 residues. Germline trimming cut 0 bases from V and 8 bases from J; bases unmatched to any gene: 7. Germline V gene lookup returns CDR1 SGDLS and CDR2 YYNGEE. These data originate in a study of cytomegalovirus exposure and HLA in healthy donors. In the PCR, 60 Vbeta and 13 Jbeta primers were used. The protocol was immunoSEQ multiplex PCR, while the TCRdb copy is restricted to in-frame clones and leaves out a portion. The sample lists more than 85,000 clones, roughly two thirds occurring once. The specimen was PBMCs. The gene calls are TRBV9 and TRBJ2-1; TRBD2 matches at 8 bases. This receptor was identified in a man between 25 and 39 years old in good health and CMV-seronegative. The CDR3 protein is CASSVERESRYEQFF. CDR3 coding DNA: TGTGCCAGCAGCGTAGAGCGGGAGTCGAGATATGAGCAGTTCTTC.